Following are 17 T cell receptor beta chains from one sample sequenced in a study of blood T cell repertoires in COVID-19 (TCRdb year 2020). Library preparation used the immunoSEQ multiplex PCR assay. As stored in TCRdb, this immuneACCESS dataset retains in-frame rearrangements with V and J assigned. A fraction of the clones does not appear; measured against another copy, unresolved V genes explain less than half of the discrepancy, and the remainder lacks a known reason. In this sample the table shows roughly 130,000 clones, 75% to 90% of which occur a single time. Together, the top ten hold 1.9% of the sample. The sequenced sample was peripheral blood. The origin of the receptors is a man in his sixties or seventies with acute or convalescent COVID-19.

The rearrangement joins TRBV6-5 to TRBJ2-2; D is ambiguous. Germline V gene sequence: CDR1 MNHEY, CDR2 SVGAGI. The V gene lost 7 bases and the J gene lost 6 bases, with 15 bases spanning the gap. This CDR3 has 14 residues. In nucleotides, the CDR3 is TGTGCCAGCAAGCCTACCTCGTCACCCGGGGAGCTGTTTTTT. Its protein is CASKPTSSPGELFF.

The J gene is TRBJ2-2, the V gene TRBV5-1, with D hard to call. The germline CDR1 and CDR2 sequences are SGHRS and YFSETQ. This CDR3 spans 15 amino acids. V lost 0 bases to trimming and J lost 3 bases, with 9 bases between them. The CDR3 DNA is TGCGCCAGCAGCTTGGCCGATAGAGACACCGGGGAGCTGTTTTTT. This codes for CASSLADRDTGELFF.

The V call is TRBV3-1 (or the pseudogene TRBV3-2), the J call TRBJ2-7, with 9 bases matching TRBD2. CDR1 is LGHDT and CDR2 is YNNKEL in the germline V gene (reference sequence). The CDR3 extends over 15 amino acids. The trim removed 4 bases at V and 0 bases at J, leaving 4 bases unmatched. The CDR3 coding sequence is TGTGCCAGCAGCCTGCTAGCGGGGAGCTCCTACGAGCAGTACTTC. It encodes CASSLLAGSSYEQYF.

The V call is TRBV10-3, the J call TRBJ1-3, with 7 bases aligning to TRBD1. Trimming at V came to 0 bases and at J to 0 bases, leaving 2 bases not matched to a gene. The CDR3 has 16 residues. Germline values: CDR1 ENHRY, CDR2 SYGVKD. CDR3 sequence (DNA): TGTGCCATCAGTGAGTCGGGACAGTTCTCTGGAAACACCATATATTTT. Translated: CAISESGQFSGNTIYF.

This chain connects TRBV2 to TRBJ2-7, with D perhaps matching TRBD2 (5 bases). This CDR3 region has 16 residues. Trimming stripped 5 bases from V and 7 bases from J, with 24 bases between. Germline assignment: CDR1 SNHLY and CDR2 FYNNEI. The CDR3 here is CASSPAGRIRRVEQYF. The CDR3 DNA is TGTGCCAGCAGTCCGGCGGGCAGGATCCGTCGGGTGGAGCAGTACTTC.

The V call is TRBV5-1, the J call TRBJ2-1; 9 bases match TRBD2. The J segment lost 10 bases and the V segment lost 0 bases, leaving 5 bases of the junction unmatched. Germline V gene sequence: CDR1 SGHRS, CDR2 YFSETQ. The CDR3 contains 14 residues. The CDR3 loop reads CASSLGLAGEEQFF. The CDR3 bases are TGCGCCAGCAGCTTGGGGTTAGCGGGGGAAGAGCAGTTCTTC.

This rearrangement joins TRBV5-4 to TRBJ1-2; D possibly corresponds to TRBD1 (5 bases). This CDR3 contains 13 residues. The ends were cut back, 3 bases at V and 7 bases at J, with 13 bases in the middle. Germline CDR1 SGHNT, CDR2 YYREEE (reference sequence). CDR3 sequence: CASSSSQGLGYTF. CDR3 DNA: TGTGCCAGCAGCTCCAGTCAGGGACTTGGCTACACCTTC.

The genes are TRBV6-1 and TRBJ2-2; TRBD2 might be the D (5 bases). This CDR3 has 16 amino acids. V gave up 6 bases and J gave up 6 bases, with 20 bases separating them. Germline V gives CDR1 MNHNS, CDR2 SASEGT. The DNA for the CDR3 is TGTGCCAGCAGGGAACACTTAGCGAGGTGGGCCGGGGAGCTGTTTTTT. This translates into CASREHLARWAGELFF.

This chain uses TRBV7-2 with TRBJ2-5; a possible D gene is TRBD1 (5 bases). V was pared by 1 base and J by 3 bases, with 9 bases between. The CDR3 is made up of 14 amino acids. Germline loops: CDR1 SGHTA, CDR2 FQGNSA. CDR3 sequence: CASSLVGAEETQYF. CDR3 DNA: TGTGCCAGCAGCTTAGTAGGGGCGGAAGAGACCCAGTACTTC. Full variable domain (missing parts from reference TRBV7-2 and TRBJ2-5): GAGVSQSPSNKVTEKGKDVELRCDPISGHTALYWYRQSLGQGLEFLIYFQGNSAPDKSGLPSDRFSAERTGGSVSTLTIQRTQQEDSAVYLCASSLVGAEETQYFGPGTRLLVL.

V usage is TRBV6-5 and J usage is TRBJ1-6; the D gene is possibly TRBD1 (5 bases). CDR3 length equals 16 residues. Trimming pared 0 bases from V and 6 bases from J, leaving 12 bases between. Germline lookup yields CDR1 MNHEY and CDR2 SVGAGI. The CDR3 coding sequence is TGTGCCAGCAGTTACTCGAGAGACAGTCTTAATTCACCCCTCCACTTT. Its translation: CASSYSRDSLNSPLHF.

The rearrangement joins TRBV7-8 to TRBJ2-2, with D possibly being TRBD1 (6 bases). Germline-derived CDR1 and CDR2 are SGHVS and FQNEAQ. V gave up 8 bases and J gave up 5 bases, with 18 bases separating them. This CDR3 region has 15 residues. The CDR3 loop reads CASGPGTPRTGELFF. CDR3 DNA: TGTGCCAGCGGTCCTGGGACACCGAGAACCGGGGAGCTGTTTTTT.

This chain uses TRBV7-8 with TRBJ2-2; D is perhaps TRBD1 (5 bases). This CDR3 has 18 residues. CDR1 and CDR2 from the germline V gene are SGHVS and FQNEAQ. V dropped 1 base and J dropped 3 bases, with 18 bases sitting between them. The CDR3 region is CASSLGGLWTHDTGELFF. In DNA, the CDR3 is TGTGCCAGCAGCTTAGGGGGTCTTTGGACACATGACACCGGGGAGCTGTTTTTT.

CDR3 protein: CASSPPGTETFGYTF. In DNA, the CDR3 is TGTGCCAGCTCACCACCGGGGACAGAAACTTTTGGCTACACCTTC. The chain is built from TRBV18 and TRBJ1-2, with 7 bases fitting TRBD1. There are 15 residues in the CDR3. Germline CDR1 and CDR2: KGHSH and LQKENI. V lost 0 bases and J lost 7; bases outside the gene matches: 8. Full variable domain (outside the CDR3, taken from reference TRBV18 and TRBJ1-2): NAGVMQNPRHLVRRRGQEARLRCSPMKGHSHVYWYRQLPEEGLKFMVYLQKENIIDESGMPKERFSAEFPKEGPSILRIQQVVRGDSAAYFCASSPPGTETFGYTFGSGTRLTVV.

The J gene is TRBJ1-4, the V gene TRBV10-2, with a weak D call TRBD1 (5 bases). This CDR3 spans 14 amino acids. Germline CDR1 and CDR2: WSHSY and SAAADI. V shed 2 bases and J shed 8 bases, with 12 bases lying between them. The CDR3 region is CASSEPAGGEKLFF. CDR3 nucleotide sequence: TGCGCCAGCAGTGAGCCAGCCGGGGGGGAAAAACTGTTTTTT.

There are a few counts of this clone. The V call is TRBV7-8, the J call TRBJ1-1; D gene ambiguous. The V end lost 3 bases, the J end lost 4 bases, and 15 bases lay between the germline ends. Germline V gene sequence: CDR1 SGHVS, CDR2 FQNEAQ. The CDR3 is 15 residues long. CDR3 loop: CASSLQPRSGTEAFF. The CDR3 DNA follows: TGTGCCAGCAGCTTGCAGCCACGATCGGGCACTGAAGCTTTCTTT.

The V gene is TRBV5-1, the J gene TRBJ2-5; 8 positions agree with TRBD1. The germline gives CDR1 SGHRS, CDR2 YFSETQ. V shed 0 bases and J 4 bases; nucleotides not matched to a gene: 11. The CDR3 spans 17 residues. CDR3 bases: TGCGCCAGCAGCTTGGGCCAGGGGGCTGGTAGGGGAGAGACCCAGTACTTC. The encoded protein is CASSLGQGAGRGETQYF.

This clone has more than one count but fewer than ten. The CDR3 DNA reads as TGTGCCAGCAGCTCACTAGGGGGGGACACTGAAGCTTTCTTT. As protein: CASSSLGGDTEAFF. The chain has TRBV6-6 and TRBJ1-1; TRBD1 is a possible D gene (6 bases). The ends were cut back, 6 bases at V and 3 bases at J, with 14 bases in the middle. Looked up from germline, CDR1 is MNHNY and CDR2 is SVGAGI (reference sequence). This CDR3 has 14 amino acids.